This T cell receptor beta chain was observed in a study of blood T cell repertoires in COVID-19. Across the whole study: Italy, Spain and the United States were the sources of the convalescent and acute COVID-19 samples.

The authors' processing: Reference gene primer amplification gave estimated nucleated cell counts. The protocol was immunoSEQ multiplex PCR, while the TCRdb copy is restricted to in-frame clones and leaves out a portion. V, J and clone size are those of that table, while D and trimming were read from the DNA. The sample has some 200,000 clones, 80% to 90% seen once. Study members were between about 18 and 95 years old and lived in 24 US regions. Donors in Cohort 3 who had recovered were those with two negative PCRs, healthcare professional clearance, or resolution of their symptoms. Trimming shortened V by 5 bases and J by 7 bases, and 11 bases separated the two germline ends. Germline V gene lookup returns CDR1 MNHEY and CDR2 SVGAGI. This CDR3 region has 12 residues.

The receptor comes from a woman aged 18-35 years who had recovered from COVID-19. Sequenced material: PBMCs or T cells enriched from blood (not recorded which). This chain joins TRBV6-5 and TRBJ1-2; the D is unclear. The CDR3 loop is CASSPPAGGYTF. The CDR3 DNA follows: TGTGCCAGCAGTCCCCCGGCAGGTGGCTACACCTTC.